The 17 T cell receptor beta chains below come from one sample, sequenced in a study of blood T cell repertoires in COVID-19. Libraries were prepared by immunoSEQ multiplex PCR; TCRdb keeps only in-frame clonotypes and omits some of them. The repertoire holds almost 200,000 clones, with roughly 83% as singletons. Source material: peripheral blood. All receptors come from a middle-aged woman with COVID-19, enrolled during active disease.

CDR3 protein: CASSDAAGNYGYTF. Written as DNA, the CDR3 is TGTGCCAGCAGTGACGCCGCGGGGAACTATGGCTACACCTTC. This chain joins TRBV6-4 and TRBJ1-2; D is ambiguous. Looked up from germline, CDR1 is MRHNA and CDR2 is SNTAGT. Deletions cut 2 bases from V and 2 bases from J, with 9 bases between. The CDR3 length is 14 residues.

The chain joins TRBV3-1 (or the pseudogene TRBV3-2) to TRBJ2-7; 7 nucleotides align to TRBD1. The V and J ends lost 1 base and 4 bases, in that order; junction bases with no gene match: 1. Germline V gene lookup returns CDR1 LGHDT and CDR2 YNNKEL (reference sequence). CDR3 size: 13 residues. This CDR3 is CASSQGDRYEQYF. The CDR3 DNA sequence: TGTGCCAGCAGCCAAGGGGACAGATACGAGCAGTACTTC.

J is TRBJ1-1 and V is TRBV2; 7 positions agree with TRBD1. The CDR3 spans 14 residues. J was trimmed by 1 base and V by 5 bases; bases with no gene match: 4. Germline loops: CDR1 SNHLY, CDR2 FYNNEI. CDR3 sequence (DNA): TGTGCCAGCAGTAAAGACAGGGCGAACACTGAAGCTTTCTTT. This gives the protein CASSKDRANTEAFF.

This chain joins TRBV5-4 and TRBJ1-1; the match to TRBD1 covers 7 bases. Trimming removed 4 bases from V and 1 base from J; junction bases left unmatched: 7. The germline V gene has CDR1 SGHNT and CDR2 YYREEE (reference sequence). This CDR3 region has 15 residues. The CDR3 DNA follows: TGTGCCAGCAGCGTAACGACAGGGAGGAACACTGAAGCTTTCTTT. Translation gives CASSVTTGRNTEAFF.

This clone came up once. The V and J genes are TRBV11-2 and TRBJ2-7; 8 bases agree with TRBD1. Trimming cost V 2 bases and J 4 bases; bases outside gene matches: 10. The CDR3 spans 16 residues. The V gene's germline CDR1 is SGHAT and CDR2 FQNNGV. In DNA form, the CDR3 reads TGTGCCAGCAGCTTATCTTCAGGACAGGGTTTTTACGAGCAGTACTTC. It specifies CASSLSSGQGFYEQYF.

This clone was found a few times. V usage is TRBV18 and J usage is TRBJ1-2, with 9 bases matching TRBD1. CDR3 size: 15 residues. Germline V CDR1 and CDR2: KGHSH, LQKENI. V was pared by 3 bases and J by 4 bases, with 6 bases of the junction left unmatched. The CDR3: CASSPGQGPVYGYTF. The CDR3 DNA follows: TGTGCCAGCTCACCGGGACAGGGACCCGTCTATGGCTACACCTTC.

This chain joins TRBV5-1 and TRBJ2-7, with D hard to call. The V end lost 0 bases, the J end lost 4 bases, and 14 bases lay between the germline ends. Germline V lookup: CDR1 SGHRS, CDR2 YFSETQ. The CDR3 is made up of 15 amino acids. The CDR3 DNA sequence: TGCGCCAGCAGCTTGGAGGCCCGAGGCCTTTACGAGCAGTACTTC. This gives the protein CASSLEARGLYEQYF.

In its sample, this clone was seen a few times. This chain connects TRBV19 to TRBJ1-1; D is ambiguous. In germline, CDR1 is LNHDA, CDR2 SQIVND (reference sequence). This CDR3 region has 14 residues. V dropped 0 bases and J dropped 1 base, with 6 bases sitting between them. This chain's CDR3 is CASSIDLQNTEAFF. The CDR3 region has the DNA TGTGCCAGTAGTATAGATTTACAGAACACTGAAGCTTTCTTT.

This clone was counted a few times. The rearrangement uses TRBV2 and TRBJ1-5; D is perhaps TRBD1 (6 bases). This CDR3 spans 15 amino acids. Germline V gene data show CDR1 as SNHLY and CDR2 as FYNNEI. V was trimmed by 4 bases and J by 3 bases, leaving 13 bases between them. The DNA for the CDR3 is TGTGCCAGCAGTGCGGGACAAAGTCCCAATCAGCCCCAGCATTTT. The encoded protein is CASSAGQSPNQPQHF.

This chain uses TRBV7-9 with TRBJ2-7; 7 nucleotides match TRBD2. CDR1 and CDR2 (germline): SEHNR, FQNEAQ (reference sequence). The CDR3 has 14 residues. The junction had 7 bases not matched to a gene; V was cut back by 6 bases and J by 2 bases. CDR3 coding DNA: TGTGCCAGCAGTCGAGCGGGGCCAACCTACGAGCAGTACTTC. Its translation is CASSRAGPTYEQYF.

The V and J genes are TRBV29-1 and TRBJ2-2, with D tentatively TRBD2 (7 bases). Germline V CDR1 and CDR2: SQVTM, ANQGSEA. The V gene lost 4 bases and the J gene lost 0 bases, with 15 bases spanning the gap. CDR3 size: 16 residues. CDR3 residues: CSVVGTGGPNTGELFF. The DNA of the CDR3 is TGCAGCGTTGTGGGAACGGGGGGCCCGAACACCGGGGAGCTGTTTTTT.

This clone appeared a single time. This rearrangement joins TRBV7-8 to TRBJ1-6; 7 bases match TRBD1. Germline V gene lookup returns CDR1 SGHVS and CDR2 FQNEAQ. The junction had 7 bases not matched to a gene; V was cut back by 2 bases and J by 3 bases. The CDR3 has 17 amino acids. DNA of the CDR3: TGTGCCAGCAGCTTACGGGACAGCAACCTCTATAATTCACCCCTCCACTTT. Residues: CASSLRDSNLYNSPLHF. The full variable domain, its missing parts supplied by reference TRBV7-8 and TRBJ1-6, is GAGVSQSPRYKVAKRGQDVALRCDPISGHVSLFWYQQALGQGPEFLTYFQNEAQLDKSGLPSDRFFAERPEGSVSTLKIQRTQQEDSAVYLCASSLRDSNLYNSPLHFGNGTRLTVT.

This chain uses TRBV2 with TRBJ1-1; tentative D call: TRBD1 (5 bases). Trimming removed 8 bases from V and 0 bases from J, with 19 bases in between. Germline V gene lookup returns CDR1 SNHLY and CDR2 FYNNEI. This CDR3 spans 16 amino acids. CDR3 bases: TGTGCCAGCTTGTACCCGCAGGGAGGTCTGAACACTGAAGCTTTCTTT. Residues: CASLYPQGGLNTEAFF.

CDR3 nucleotide sequence: TGTGCCTGGACCCGCGGTCCGAGGCAGCCCCAGCATTTT. This encodes CAWTRGPRQPQHF. The chain couples TRBV30 to TRBJ1-5; D unresolved. There are 13 residues in the CDR3. CDR1 and CDR2 (germline): GTSNPN, SVGIG (reference sequence). Trimming pared 4 bases from V and 7 bases from J, leaving 14 bases between.

The chain combines TRBV3-1 (or the pseudogene TRBV3-2) with TRBJ1-2; D unclear. The CDR3 has 13 amino acids. The V gene lost 5 bases and the J gene lost 2 bases, with 9 bases spanning the gap. Germline V gene lookup returns CDR1 LGHDT and CDR2 YNNKEL (reference sequence). In DNA form, the CDR3 reads TGTGCCAGCAGCTCAACGGGAAACTATGGCTACACCTTC. Amino acid sequence: CASSSTGNYGYTF.

The V gene is TRBV2, the J gene TRBJ2-1; D possibly corresponds to TRBD2 (6 bases). The CDR3 length is 12 residues. Germline assignment: CDR1 SNHLY and CDR2 FYNNEI. V gave up 4 bases and J gave up 7 bases, with 8 bases separating them. In DNA, the CDR3 is TGTGCCAGCAGTGGGGACTCTAATGAGCAGTTCTTC. Residues: CASSGDSNEQFF.

This clone was observed once. The rearrangement uses TRBV6-1 and TRBJ2-3; D gene unclear. The V gene's germline CDR1 is MNHNS and CDR2 SASEGT. The CDR3 spans 13 residues. V was shortened by 1 base and J by 4 bases, with 6 bases between the two germline ends. The CDR3, as DNA: TGTGCCAGCAGTGAAGTCAGGTCAGATACGCAGTATTTT. Translating it yields CASSEVRSDTQYF.